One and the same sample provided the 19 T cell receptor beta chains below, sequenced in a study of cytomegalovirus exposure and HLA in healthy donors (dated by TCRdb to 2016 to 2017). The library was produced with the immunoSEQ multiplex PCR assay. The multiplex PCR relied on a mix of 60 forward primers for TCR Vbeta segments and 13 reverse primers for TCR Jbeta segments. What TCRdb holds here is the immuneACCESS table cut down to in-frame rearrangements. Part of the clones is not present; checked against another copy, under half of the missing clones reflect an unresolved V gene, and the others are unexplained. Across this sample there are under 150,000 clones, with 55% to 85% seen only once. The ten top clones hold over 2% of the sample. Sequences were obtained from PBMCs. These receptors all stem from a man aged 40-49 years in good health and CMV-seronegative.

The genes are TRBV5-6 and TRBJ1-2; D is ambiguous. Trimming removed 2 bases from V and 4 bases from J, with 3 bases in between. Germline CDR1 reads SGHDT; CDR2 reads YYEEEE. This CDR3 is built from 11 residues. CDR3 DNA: TGTGCCAGCAGCTTCGGCTATGGCTACACCTTC. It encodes CASSFGYGYTF.

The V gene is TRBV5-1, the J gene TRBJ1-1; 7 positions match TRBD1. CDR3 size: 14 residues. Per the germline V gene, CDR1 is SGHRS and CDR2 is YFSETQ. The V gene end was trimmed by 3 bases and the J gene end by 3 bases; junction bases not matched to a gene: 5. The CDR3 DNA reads TGCGCCAGCAGCTCACAGGGGTGGGACACTGAAGCTTTCTTT. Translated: CASSSQGWDTEAFF.

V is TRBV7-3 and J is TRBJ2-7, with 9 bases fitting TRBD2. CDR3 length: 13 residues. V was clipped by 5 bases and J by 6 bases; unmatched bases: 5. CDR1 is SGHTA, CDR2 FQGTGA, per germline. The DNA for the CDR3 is TGTGCCAGCAGCCTCCTAGCGGGGCTCGAGCAGTACTTC. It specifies CASSLLAGLEQYF.

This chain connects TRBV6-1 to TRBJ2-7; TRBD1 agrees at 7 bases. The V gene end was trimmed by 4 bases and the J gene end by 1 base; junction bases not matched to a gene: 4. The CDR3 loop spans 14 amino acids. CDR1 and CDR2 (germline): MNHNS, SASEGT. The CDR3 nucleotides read TGTGCCAGCAGTGGTACAGGGGAGTCCTACGAGCAGTACTTC. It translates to CASSGTGESYEQYF.

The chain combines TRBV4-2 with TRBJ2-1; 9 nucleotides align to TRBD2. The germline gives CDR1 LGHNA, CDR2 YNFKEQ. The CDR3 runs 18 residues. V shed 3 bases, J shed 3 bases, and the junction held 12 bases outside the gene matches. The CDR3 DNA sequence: TGTGCCAGCAGCCATAAACGGGGGCGGGGGGGCCGCTACAATGAGCAGTTCTTC. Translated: CASSHKRGRGGRYNEQFF.

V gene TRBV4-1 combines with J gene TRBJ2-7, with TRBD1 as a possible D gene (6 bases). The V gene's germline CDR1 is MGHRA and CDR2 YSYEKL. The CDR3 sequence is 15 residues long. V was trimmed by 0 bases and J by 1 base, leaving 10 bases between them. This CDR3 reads CASSQDADRSYEQYF. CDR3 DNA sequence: TGCGCCAGCAGCCAAGATGCGGACAGATCCTACGAGCAGTACTTC.

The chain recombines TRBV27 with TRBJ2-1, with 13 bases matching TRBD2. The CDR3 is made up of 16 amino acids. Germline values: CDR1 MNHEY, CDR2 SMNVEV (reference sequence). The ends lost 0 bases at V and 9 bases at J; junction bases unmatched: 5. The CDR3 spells CASSLSIRLAGGEQFF. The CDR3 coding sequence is TGTGCCAGCAGTTTATCGATAAGACTAGCGGGGGGTGAGCAGTTCTTC.

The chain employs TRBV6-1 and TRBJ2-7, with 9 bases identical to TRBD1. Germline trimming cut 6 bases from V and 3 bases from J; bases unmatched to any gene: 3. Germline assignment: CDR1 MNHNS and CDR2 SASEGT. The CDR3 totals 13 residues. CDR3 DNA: TGTGCCAGCAGAGAGACAGGGGGCTACGAGCAGTACTTC. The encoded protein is CASRETGGYEQYF.

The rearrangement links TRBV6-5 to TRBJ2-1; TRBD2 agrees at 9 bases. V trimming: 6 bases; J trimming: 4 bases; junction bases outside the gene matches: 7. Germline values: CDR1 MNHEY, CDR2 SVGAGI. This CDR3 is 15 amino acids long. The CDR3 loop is CASSVGTSSYNEQFF. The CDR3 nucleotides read TGTGCCAGCAGCGTCGGGACTAGCAGTTACAATGAGCAGTTCTTC.

This CDR3 reads CASSLRTSGAYNEQFF. The CDR3 DNA reads as TGTGCCAGCAGCTTAAGGACTAGCGGGGCCTACAATGAGCAGTTCTTC. The rearrangement links TRBV13 to TRBJ2-1; 12 bases match TRBD2. Germline-derived CDR1 and CDR2 are PRHDT and FYEKMQ (reference sequence). Germline trimming cut 2 bases from V and 2 bases from J; bases unmatched to any gene: 1. CDR3 length: 16 residues.

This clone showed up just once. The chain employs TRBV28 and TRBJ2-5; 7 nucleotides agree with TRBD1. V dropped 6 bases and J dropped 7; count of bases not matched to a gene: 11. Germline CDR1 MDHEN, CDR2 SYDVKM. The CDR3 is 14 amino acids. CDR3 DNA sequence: TGTGCCAGCAGGCCGACAGGGAGCTGGGGGACCCAGTACTTC. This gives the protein CASRPTGSWGTQYF.

Here the CDR3 reads CASSPRTAYSGNTIYF. The CDR3 DNA is TGCGCCAGCAGCCCGCGGACTGCCTACTCTGGAAACACCATATATTTT. This rearrangement joins TRBV5-1 to TRBJ1-3; D unclear. The CDR3 loop spans 16 amino acids. Germline lookup yields CDR1 SGHRS and CDR2 YFSETQ. The V and J ends lost 4 bases and 0 bases respectively, with 14 bases between them.

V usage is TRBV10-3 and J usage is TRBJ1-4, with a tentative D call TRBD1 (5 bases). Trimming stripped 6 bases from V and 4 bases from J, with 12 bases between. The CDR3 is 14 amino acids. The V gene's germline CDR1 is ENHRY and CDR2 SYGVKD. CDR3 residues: CAISLTENNEKLFF. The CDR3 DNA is TGTGCCATCAGCCTGACAGAGAATAATGAAAAACTGTTTTTT.

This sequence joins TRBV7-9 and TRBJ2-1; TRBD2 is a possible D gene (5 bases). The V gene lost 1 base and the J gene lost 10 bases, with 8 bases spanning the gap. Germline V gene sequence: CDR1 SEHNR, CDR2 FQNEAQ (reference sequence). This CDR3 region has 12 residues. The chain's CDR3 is CASSLGTWEQFF. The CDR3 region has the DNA TGTGCCAGCAGCTTAGGGACTTGGGAGCAGTTCTTC. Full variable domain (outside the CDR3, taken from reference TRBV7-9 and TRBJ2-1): DTGVSQNPRHKITKRGQNVTFRCDPISEHNRLYWYRQTLGQGPEFLTYFQNEAQLEKSRLLSDRFSAERPKGSFSTLEIQRTEQGDSAMYLCASSLGTWEQFFGPGTRLTVL.

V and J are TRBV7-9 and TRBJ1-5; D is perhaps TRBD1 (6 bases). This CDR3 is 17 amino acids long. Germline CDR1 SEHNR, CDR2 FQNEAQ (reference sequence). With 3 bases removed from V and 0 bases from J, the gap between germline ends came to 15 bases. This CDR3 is CASSLGANRNSNQPQHF. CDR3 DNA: TGTGCCAGCAGCTTGGGGGCCAACAGGAATAGCAATCAGCCCCAGCATTTT.

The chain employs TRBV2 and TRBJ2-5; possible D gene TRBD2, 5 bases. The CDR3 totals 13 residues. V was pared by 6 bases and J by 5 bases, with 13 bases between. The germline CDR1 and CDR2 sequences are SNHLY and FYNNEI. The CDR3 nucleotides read TGTGCCAGCAGCCGGGGAATCGGGGAGACCCAGTACTTC. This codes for CASSRGIGETQYF.

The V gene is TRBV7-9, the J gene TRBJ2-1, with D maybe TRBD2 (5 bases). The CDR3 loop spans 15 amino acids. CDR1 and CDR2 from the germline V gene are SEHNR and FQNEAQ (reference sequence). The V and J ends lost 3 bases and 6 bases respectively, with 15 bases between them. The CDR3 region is CASSFSPSPPNEQFF. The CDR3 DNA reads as TGTGCCAGCAGCTTTTCGCCTAGCCCCCCCAATGAGCAGTTCTTC.

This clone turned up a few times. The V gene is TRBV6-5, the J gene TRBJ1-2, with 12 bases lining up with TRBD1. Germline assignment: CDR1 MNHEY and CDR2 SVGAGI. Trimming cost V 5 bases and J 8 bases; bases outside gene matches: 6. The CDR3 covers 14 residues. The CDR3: CASSPGQGAKGYTF. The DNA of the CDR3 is TGTGCCAGCAGTCCGGGACAGGGGGCGAAAGGCTACACCTTC.

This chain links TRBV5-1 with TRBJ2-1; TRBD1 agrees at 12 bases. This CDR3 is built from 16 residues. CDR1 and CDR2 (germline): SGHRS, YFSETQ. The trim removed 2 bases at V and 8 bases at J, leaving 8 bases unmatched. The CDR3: CASSLRGQGARDEQFF. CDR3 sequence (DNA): TGCGCCAGCAGCTTAAGGGGACAGGGGGCTAGGGATGAGCAGTTCTTC.